This TCR beta chain was captured in a study of T cell responses to AZD1222 COVID-19 vaccine. Study conclusions and caveats: Compared with day 0, the breadth and depth of the Spike-specific TCR repertoire rose significantly after two doses of AZD1222. Nearly half of spike-specific TCRs reportedly target unmutated variant regions. Dominant at 160-218 and 743-854, vaccine-associated CD4 TCRs also spanned spike.

Details on this clone: Its antigen is undetermined.

Assay used: immunoSEQ multiplex PCR; TCRdb lists only in-frame clones, some missing. This table holds some 84,000 clones, 70% to 90% found once. Second-dose recipients at about 4 or about 12 weeks were treated as one pooled group. The germline V gene encodes CDR1 SGHRS and CDR2 YFSETQ. Trimming took 6 bases from V and 0 from J; bases not matched to a gene: 4. This CDR3 is 14 amino acids long. The material was peripheral blood, obtained 28 days after the second AZD1222 dose. The rearrangement uses TRBV5-1 and TRBJ2-3; 7 positions agree with TRBD2. The receptor was derived from an adult who received the AZD1222 COVID-19 vaccine. This CDR3 is CASTRGTSTDTQYF. Written as DNA, the CDR3 is TGCGCCAGCACGCGGGGGACTAGCACAGATACGCAGTATTTT.